These 21 T cell receptor beta chains came from one sample sequenced in a study of cytomegalovirus exposure and HLA in healthy donors. PCR employed 60 Vbeta and 13 Jbeta primers. Using immunoSEQ multiplex PCR, the repertoire was profiled, and TCRdb retains in-frame clones only, with some absent. Among 95,000 to 110,000 clones listed, around 80% were seen once. The sequenced sample consisted of PBMCs. All receptors come from a woman between 18 and 29 years old in good health and CMV-seropositive.

This clone was recorded a few times. This sequence joins TRBV28 and TRBJ2-1, with a possible D match to TRBD1 (5 bases). V was pared by 3 bases and J by 2 bases, with 5 bases between. Germline CDR1 is MDHEN and CDR2 is SYDVKM. This CDR3 is built from 13 residues. The CDR3 region has the DNA TGTGCCAGCAGTTTGGGGCCCTACAATGAGCAGTTCTTC. The encoded protein is CASSLGPYNEQFF.

This clone was detected only a few times. V usage is TRBV6-5 and J usage is TRBJ1-5, with 11 bases that match TRBD1. The germline gives CDR1 MNHEY, CDR2 SVGAGI. There are 16 residues in the CDR3. J was trimmed by 4 bases and V by 0 bases; bases with no gene match: 2. The CDR3 bases are TGTGCCAGCAGTTACTCTGGGACAGGGGGAAATCAGCCCCAGCATTTT. Its protein product is CASSYSGTGGNQPQHF.

The rearrangement joins TRBV6-5 to TRBJ1-1, with TRBD1 identical over 7 bases. Germline CDR1 MNHEY, CDR2 SVGAGI. CDR3 length: 14 amino acids. J gave up 0 bases and V 6 bases, and 4 bases lay outside the gene matches. CDR3 in amino acids: CASSRQGLNTEAFF. Here the CDR3 DNA reads TGTGCCAGCAGCCGACAGGGCCTGAACACTGAAGCTTTCTTT.

The chain combines TRBV25-1 with TRBJ1-2; D is unclear. CDR1 and CDR2 from the germline V gene are MGHDK and SYGVNS. This CDR3 region has 12 residues. Trimming cost V 9 bases and J 5 bases, with 13 bases left between them. This CDR3 reads CASSREVYGYTF. In nucleotides, the CDR3 is TGTGCCAGTTCCCGGGAGGTATATGGCTACACCTTC.

The chain carries TRBV6-5 and TRBJ1-5; 8 bases are a match to TRBD1. The CDR3 is 16 residues long. The germline V gene encodes CDR1 MNHEY and CDR2 SVGAGI. V was clipped by 0 bases and J by 1 base; unmatched bases: 2. CDR3 loop: CASSYSGTGSNQPQHF. The CDR3 DNA is TGTGCCAGCAGTTACTCAGGGACAGGAAGCAATCAGCCCCAGCATTTT.

V and J are TRBV5-8 and TRBJ2-1, with a tentative D call TRBD2 (5 bases). CDR1 is SGHTS and CDR2 is YDEGEE in the germline V gene. Trimming cost V 3 bases and J 1 base, with 17 bases left between them. The CDR3 has 17 residues. The DNA for the CDR3 is TGTGCCAGCAGCTCTGGGGTGCTAGCCCCATCCTACAATGAGCAGTTCTTC. Its protein product is CASSSGVLAPSYNEQFF. The full variable domain, its missing parts supplied by reference TRBV5-8 and TRBJ2-1, is EAGVTQSPTHLIKTRGQQATLRCSPISGHTSVYWYQQALGLGLQFLLWYDEGEERNRGNFPPRFSGRQFPNYSSELNVNALELEDSALYLCASSSGVLAPSYNEQFFGPGTRLTVL.

J is TRBJ2-7 and V is TRBV6-5, with D unclear. The CDR3 runs to 12 residues. The germline V and J ends were trimmed by 6 bases and 0 bases, with 6 bases remaining between them. Germline CDR1 MNHEY, CDR2 SVGAGI. CDR3 sequence reads: CASSPSSYEQYF. As DNA, the CDR3 is TGTGCCAGCAGCCCCTCCTCCTACGAGCAGTACTTC.

This rearrangement joins TRBV27 to TRBJ2-7, with 8 bases lining up with TRBD2. Germline V CDR1 and CDR2: MNHEY, SMNVEV (reference sequence). CDR3 length equals 14 residues. The V segment lost 6 bases and the J segment 7 bases; nucleotides outside the gene matches: 11. The CDR3 nucleotides are TGTGCCAGCAGGCCGGGACTAGGAACCGGGGAGCAGTACTTC. As protein: CASRPGLGTGEQYF.

This clone was observed a few times. The chain is built from TRBV7-9 and TRBJ2-5; possible D gene TRBD2, 6 bases. Germline assignment: CDR1 SEHNR and CDR2 FQNEAQ (reference sequence). Between the trimmed V and J ends, which lost 5 bases and 1 base, there was a span of 17 bases. The CDR3 length is 16 residues. The CDR3 coding sequence is TGTGCCAGCAGCCCGACCCCCGGGACTCTCCAAGAGACCCAGTACTTC. It translates to CASSPTPGTLQETQYF.

This chain links TRBV4-1 with TRBJ1-5, with TRBD1 matching 7 bases. CDR3 length: 15 amino acids. Germline V gives CDR1 MGHRA, CDR2 YSYEKL. V shed 4 bases, J shed 2 bases, and the junction held 5 bases outside the gene matches. CDR3: CASSLDRVGNQPQHF. For the CDR3, the DNA is TGCGCCAGCAGCCTCGACAGGGTCGGCAATCAGCCCCAGCATTTT.

This chain uses TRBV6-1 with TRBJ1-1, with D hard to call. Trimming left V 6 bases short and J 1 base short, with 6 bases between. Looked up from germline, CDR1 is MNHNS and CDR2 is SASEGT. The CDR3 extends over 12 amino acids. The CDR3, as DNA: TGTGCCAGCAGCTGGGCGAACACTGAAGCTTTCTTT. Its translation: CASSWANTEAFF.

This chain links TRBV7-9 with TRBJ1-1, with 7 bases that match TRBD1. Germline-derived CDR1 and CDR2 are SEHNR and FQNEAQ (reference sequence). V trimming: 7 bases; J trimming: 1 base; junction bases outside the gene matches: 9. The CDR3 length is 15 residues. The DNA for the CDR3 is TGTGCCAGCAACAACAGGGGCGGTCGGAACACTGAAGCTTTCTTT. It specifies CASNNRGGRNTEAFF.

The sample holds a few counts of this clone. The chain combines TRBV4-1 with TRBJ2-3; D is possibly TRBD2 (5 bases). The germline V gene encodes CDR1 MGHRA and CDR2 YSYEKL. Between the trimmed V and J ends, which lost 1 base and 4 bases, there was a span of 12 bases. CDR3 length: 15 amino acids. CDR3 DNA sequence: TGCGCCAGCAGCCAAGTCCATGGGAGCGCAGATACGCAGTATTTT. Its protein product is CASSQVHGSADTQYF.

V and J are TRBV27 and TRBJ2-1, with 7 bases identical to TRBD2. The CDR3 sequence is 13 residues long. The trim removed 4 bases at V and 6 bases at J, leaving 3 bases unmatched. CDR1 and CDR2 (germline): MNHEY, SMNVEV (reference sequence). The CDR3 coding sequence is TGTGCCAGCAGTTGGACTAGTGGCAATGAGCAGTTCTTC. Translating it yields CASSWTSGNEQFF.

This clone was observed a single time. The chain uses TRBV6-6 and TRBJ2-3, with D possibly TRBD1 on 5 matching bases. V was pared by 6 bases and J by 6 bases, with 7 bases between. The germline V gene encodes CDR1 MNHNY and CDR2 SVGAGI (reference sequence). The CDR3 is 11 amino acids. The CDR3: CASRKGDTQYF. CDR3 DNA sequence: TGTGCCAGCAGGAAGGGGGATACGCAGTATTTT.

The V call is TRBV7-3, the J call TRBJ2-1; 11 bases match TRBD2. Germline-derived CDR1 and CDR2 are SGHTA and FQGTGA. The CDR3 length is 15 residues. Losses at the gene ends were 5 bases for V and 7 bases for J; bases not matched to a gene: 7. The CDR3 region has the DNA TGTGCCAGCAGCCTAGCGGGGGGAGGGAGGAATGAGCAGTTCTTC. Protein sequence: CASSLAGGGRNEQFF.

This clone was counted a single time. This CDR3 reads CSVEDTGGTEAFF. Here the CDR3 DNA reads TGCAGCGTTGAAGACACAGGCGGCACTGAAGCTTTCTTT. The chain combines TRBV29-1 with TRBJ1-1; a possible D gene is TRBD1 (5 bases). Germline assignment: CDR1 SQVTM and CDR2 ANQGSEA. The V gene lost 0 bases and the J gene lost 4 bases, with 9 bases spanning the gap. The CDR3 loop spans 13 amino acids.

The rearrangement joins TRBV15 to TRBJ2-3; D might be TRBD2 (5 bases). Trimming removed 0 bases from V and 5 bases from J, with 12 bases in between. In germline, CDR1 is LNHNV, CDR2 YYDKDF (reference sequence). This CDR3 has 15 residues. CDR3 protein: CATSRDQRVGDTQYF. The CDR3 nucleotides read TGTGCCACCAGCAGAGATCAGAGGGTGGGAGATACGCAGTATTTT.

The V and J genes are TRBV6-1 and TRBJ1-1; D ambiguous. The CDR3 is 14 amino acids. Trimming left V 4 bases short and J 0 bases short, with 9 bases between. In germline, CDR1 is MNHNS, CDR2 SASEGT. The CDR3 sequence: CASSVTDLNTEAFF. The CDR3 DNA is TGTGCCAGCAGTGTAACAGATTTGAACACTGAAGCTTTCTTT.

This chain joins TRBV6-5 and TRBJ2-5, with 8 bases fitting TRBD2. The J call may be in error: the DNA end matches TRBJ2-7 better. Germline V CDR1 and CDR2: MNHEY, SVGAGI. The CDR3 consists of 14 residues. The DNA for the CDR3 is TGTGCCAGCAGTTACTCAGCGGGAGACTACGAGCAGTACTTC. It translates to CASSYSAGDYEQYF.

The CDR3 nucleotides are TGTGCCAGCAGCAAAGTTCAGGAGGTCTACGAGCAGTACTTC. Residues: CASSKVQEVYEQYF. The rearrangement uses TRBV21-1 and TRBJ2-7; the table gives TRBD2 as D, unverified against the DNA. TRBV21-1 corresponds to a pseudogene. The CDR3 covers 14 residues.